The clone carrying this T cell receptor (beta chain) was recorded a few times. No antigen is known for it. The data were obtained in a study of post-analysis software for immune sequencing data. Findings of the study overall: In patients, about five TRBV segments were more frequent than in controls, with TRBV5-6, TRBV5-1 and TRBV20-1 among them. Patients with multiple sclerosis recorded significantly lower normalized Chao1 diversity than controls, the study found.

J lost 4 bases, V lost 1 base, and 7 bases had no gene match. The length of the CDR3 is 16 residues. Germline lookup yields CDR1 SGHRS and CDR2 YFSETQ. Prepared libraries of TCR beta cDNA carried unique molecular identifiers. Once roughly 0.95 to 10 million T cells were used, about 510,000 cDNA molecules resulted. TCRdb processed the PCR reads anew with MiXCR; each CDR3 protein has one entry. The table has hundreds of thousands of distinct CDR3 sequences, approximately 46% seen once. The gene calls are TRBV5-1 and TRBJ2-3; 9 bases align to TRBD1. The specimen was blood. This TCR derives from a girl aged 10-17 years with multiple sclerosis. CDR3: CASSLIGTGISDTQYF. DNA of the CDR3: TGCGCCAGCAGCTTGATCGGGACAGGGATATCAGATACGCAGTATTTT.